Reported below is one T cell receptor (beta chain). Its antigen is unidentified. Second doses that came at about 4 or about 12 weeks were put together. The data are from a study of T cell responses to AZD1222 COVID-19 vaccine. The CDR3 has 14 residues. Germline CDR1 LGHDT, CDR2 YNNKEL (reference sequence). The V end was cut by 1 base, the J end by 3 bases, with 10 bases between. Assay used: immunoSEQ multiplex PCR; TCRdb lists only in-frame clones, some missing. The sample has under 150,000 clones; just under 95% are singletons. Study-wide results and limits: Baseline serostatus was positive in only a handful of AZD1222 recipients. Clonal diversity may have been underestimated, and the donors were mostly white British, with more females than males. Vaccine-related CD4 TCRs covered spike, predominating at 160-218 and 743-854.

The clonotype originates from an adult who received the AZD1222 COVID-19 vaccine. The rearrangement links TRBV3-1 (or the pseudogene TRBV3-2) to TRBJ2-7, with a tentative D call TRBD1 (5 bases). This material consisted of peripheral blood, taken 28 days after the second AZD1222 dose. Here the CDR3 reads CASSQGHRFYEQYF. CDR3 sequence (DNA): TGTGCCAGCAGCCAAGGACACAGGTTCTACGAGCAGTACTTC.